Listed here is a single TCR beta chain. This CDR3 is 13 amino acids long. V shed 6 bases, J shed 7 bases, and the junction held 4 bases outside the gene matches. CDR1 and CDR2 (germline): MNHNS, SASEGT. The data were taken from a study of technical replicates of blood from a few donors. TCRdb's table, derived via immunoSEQ multiplex PCR, lists solely in-frame clones and lacks some. The sample carries 65,000 to 90,000 clones, 93% recorded once. This chain uses TRBV6-1 with TRBJ2-2; 8 nucleotides agree with TRBD1. Specimen: T cells isolated from PBMCs. This receptor was obtained from a human donor in good health. CDR3 residues: CASSPGGFGELFF. The CDR3 DNA follows: TGTGCCAGCAGCCCAGGGGGCTTCGGGGAGCTGTTTTTT.